These 18 T cell receptor beta chains were sequenced from one sample in a study of blood T cell repertoires in COVID-19. Assay used: immunoSEQ multiplex PCR; TCRdb lists only in-frame clones, some missing. In the table there are around 70,000 clones, approximately 89% of which are singletons. Sequencing was done on a sample of peripheral blood. These TCRs come from a man aged 80 or over with acute or convalescent COVID-19.

The chain joins TRBV9 to TRBJ2-3; D not certain. Germline CDR1 reads SGDLS; CDR2 reads YYNGEE. CDR3 length: 13 residues. The V end was cut by 0 bases, the J end by 3 bases, with 5 bases between. CDR3 sequence: CASSVEATDTQYF. For the CDR3, the DNA is TGTGCCAGCAGCGTAGAAGCGACAGATACGCAGTATTTT.

This chain joins TRBV18 and TRBJ1-1; D gene ambiguous. The CDR3 covers 14 residues. CDR1 KGHSH and CDR2 LQKENI come from the germline V gene. Deletions cut 1 base from V and 4 bases from J, with 10 bases between. The CDR3 sequence is CASSPREKTTEAFF. For the CDR3, the DNA is TGTGCCAGCTCACCACGGGAGAAAACCACTGAAGCTTTCTTT.

This CDR3 reads CASSPIAGGPLSSYNEQFF. In DNA form, the CDR3 reads TGTGCCAGCTCACCAATAGCGGGAGGTCCCCTTAGCTCCTACAATGAGCAGTTCTTC. The chain uses TRBV18 and TRBJ2-1; 10 nucleotides align to TRBD2. The CDR3 sequence is 19 residues long. V shed 2 bases and J 0 bases; nucleotides not matched to a gene: 10. Germline V gives CDR1 KGHSH, CDR2 LQKENI.

The chain recombines TRBV6-1 with TRBJ1-5; 10 bases are a match to TRBD1. From germline, CDR1 is MNHNS and CDR2 SASEGT. The trim removed 2 bases at V and 7 bases at J, leaving 2 bases unmatched. This CDR3 has 14 amino acids. Here the CDR3 reads CASSERTGGQPQHF. The CDR3 nucleotides are TGTGCCAGCAGTGAAAGGACAGGGGGACAGCCCCAGCATTTT.

The J gene is TRBJ2-2, the V gene TRBV2; maybe TRBD1 (6 bases). The germline CDR1 and CDR2 sequences are SNHLY and FYNNEI. V shed 0 bases and J shed 7 bases, with 9 bases lying between them. CDR3 length: 14 amino acids. CDR3 protein: CASSEAGTNGELFF. The CDR3 DNA is TGTGCCAGCAGTGAAGCAGGGACAAACGGGGAGCTGTTTTTT.

This chain connects TRBV19 to TRBJ1-5; 8 bases align to TRBD1. Germline CDR1 LNHDA, CDR2 SQIVND (reference sequence). V lost 3 bases, J lost 5 bases, and 3 bases stayed unmatched. The CDR3 covers 14 residues. In DNA, the CDR3 is TGTGCCAGTAGTATCGGCAGGGGGCATCAGCCCCAGCATTTT. Protein: CASSIGRGHQPQHF.

CDR3 nucleotide sequence: TGTGCCAGCAGCTCACGACAGGGGATTGAAAACACCATATATTTT. Protein: CASSSRQGIENTIYF. The chain employs TRBV7-9 and TRBJ1-3, with 8 bases that match TRBD1. This CDR3 is 15 amino acids long. Germline loops: CDR1 SEHNR, CDR2 FQNEAQ (reference sequence). V trimming: 4 bases; J trimming: 6 bases; junction bases outside the gene matches: 8. The full variable domain, completed using reference TRBV7-9 and TRBJ1-3, is DTGVSQNPRHKITKRGQNVTFRCDPISEHNRLYWYRQTLGQGPEFLTYFQNEAQLEKSRLLSDRFSAERPKGSFSTLEIQRTEQGDSAMYLCASSSRQGIENTIYFGEGSWLTVV.

The genes are TRBV5-4 and TRBJ1-2; a possible D gene is TRBD1 (5 bases). Per germline, CDR1 SGHNT and CDR2 YYREEE (reference sequence). The ends were cut back, 0 bases at V and 5 bases at J, with 11 bases in the middle. The CDR3 has 14 amino acids. CDR3 in DNA: TGTGCCAGCAGCTTGGTGGGGGGGAAGTATGGCTACACCTTC. This codes for CASSLVGGKYGYTF.

CDR3 nucleotide sequence: TGTGCCAGCAACTTAAAGGGGAGGATGAACACTGAAGCTTTCTTT. As protein: CASNLKGRMNTEAFF. This chain links TRBV5-4 with TRBJ1-1; tentatively, D is TRBD1 (5 bases). The length of the CDR3 is 15 residues. V dropped 6 bases and J dropped 0 bases, with 15 bases sitting between them. CDR1 is SGHNT and CDR2 is YYREEE in the germline V gene (reference sequence).

This clone was observed a handful of times. The chain is built from TRBV10-3 and TRBJ2-1, with 12 bases aligning to TRBD2. Germline values: CDR1 ENHRY, CDR2 SYGVKD. V shed 3 bases, J shed 3 bases, and the junction held 3 bases outside the gene matches. The CDR3 spans 16 residues. For the CDR3, the DNA is TGTGCCATCAGTGATCTAGCGGGGGGGAACTACAATGAGCAGTTCTTC. Amino acid sequence: CAISDLAGGNYNEQFF.

CDR3 sequence reads: CASSSGQGSYEQYF. The CDR3 nucleotides read TGCGCCAGCAGCTCCGGACAGGGCTCCTACGAGCAGTACTTC. The J gene is TRBJ2-7, the V gene TRBV5-1; the match to TRBD1 covers 8 bases. The length of the CDR3 is 14 residues. V shed 3 bases, J shed 0 bases, and the junction held 2 bases outside the gene matches. CDR1 is SGHRS, CDR2 YFSETQ, per germline.

The chain couples TRBV5-5 to TRBJ1-4; 9 bases align to TRBD1. Germline loops: CDR1 SGHKS, CDR2 YYEKEE (reference sequence). This CDR3 has 14 residues. With V trimmed by 5 bases and J by 3 bases, 2 bases remained unmatched. This chain's CDR3 is CASSWDRANEKLFF. The CDR3 DNA follows: TGTGCCAGCAGTTGGGACAGGGCTAATGAAAAACTGTTTTTT. The entire variable domain, with the rest obtained from reference TRBV5-5 and TRBJ1-4, is as follows: DAGVTQSPTHLIKTRGQQVTLRCSPISGHKSVSWYQQVLGQGPQFIFQYYEKEERGRGNFPDRFSARQFPNYSSELNVNALLLGDSALYLCASSWDRANEKLFFGSGTQLSVL.

This sequence joins TRBV7-2 and TRBJ2-5; TRBD1 matches at 7 bases. This CDR3 is 15 amino acids long. CDR1 is SGHTA, CDR2 FQGNSA, per germline. The trim removed 6 bases at V and 2 bases at J, leaving 9 bases unmatched. The CDR3 spells CASSLRGLRQETQYF. As DNA, the CDR3 is TGTGCCAGCAGTCTAAGGGGGCTTAGGCAAGAGACCCAGTACTTC.

This clone was seen ten or more times. The chain recombines TRBV7-9 with TRBJ2-7; possible D gene TRBD2, 6 bases. Germline CDR1 SEHNR, CDR2 FQNEAQ (reference sequence). The germline V and J ends were trimmed by 1 base and 10 bases, with 17 bases remaining between them. The CDR3 totals 14 residues. CDR3 region: CASSLEAPGGTQYF. The CDR3 nucleotides are TGTGCCAGCAGCTTAGAAGCCCCAGGAGGGACTCAGTACTTC. Using reference TRBV7-9 and TRBJ2-7 for the parts outside the CDR3, the full variable domain is DTGVSQNPRHKITKRGQNVTFRCDPISEHNRLYWYRQTLGQGPEFLTYFQNEAQLEKSRLLSDRFSAERPKGSFSTLEIQRTEQGDSAMYLCASSLEAPGGTQYFGPGTRLTVT.

This clone was counted a few times. The chain couples TRBV19 to TRBJ1-1; unclear D gene. The CDR3 contains 14 residues. In germline, CDR1 is LNHDA, CDR2 SQIVND (reference sequence). The V end lost 7 bases, the J end lost 0 bases, and 12 bases lay between the germline ends. For the CDR3, the DNA is TGTGCCAGTACCCCCGAGCCCGTGAACACTGAAGCTTTCTTT. Protein: CASTPEPVNTEAFF. Filled out from reference TRBV19 and TRBJ1-1, the complete variable domain reads DGGITQSPKYLFRKEGQNVTLSCEQNLNHDAMYWYRQDPGQGLRLIYYSQIVNDFQKGDIAEGYSVSREKKESFPLTVTSAQKNPTAFYLCASTPEPVNTEAFFGQGTRLTVV.

The V gene is TRBV5-1, the J gene TRBJ2-1; D perhaps matches TRBD2 (6 bases). This CDR3 contains 14 residues. Trimming removed 4 bases from V and 8 bases from J, with 16 bases in between. The germline gives CDR1 SGHRS, CDR2 YFSETQ. The CDR3 is CASSPKDGGDEQFF. The CDR3, as DNA: TGCGCCAGCAGCCCAAAGGACGGGGGAGATGAGCAGTTCTTC. Looking up the rest from reference TRBV5-1 and TRBJ2-1 gives the full variable domain: KAGVTQTPRYLIKTRGQQVTLSCSPISGHRSVSWYQQTPGQGLQFLFEYFSETQRNKGNFPGRFSGRQFSNSRSEMNVSTLELGDSALYLCASSPKDGGDEQFFGPGTRLTVL.

This chain connects TRBV2 to TRBJ1-2, with 7 bases identical to TRBD1. In germline, CDR1 is SNHLY, CDR2 FYNNEI. Trimming at V came to 2 bases and at J to 2 bases, leaving 2 bases not matched to a gene. The CDR3 contains 14 residues. CDR3 nucleotides: TGTGCCAGCAGTGAACAGGGGGAGAACTATGGCTACACCTTC. Protein sequence: CASSEQGENYGYTF.

This rearrangement joins TRBV4-1 to TRBJ1-5; 7 bases map to TRBD1. Per the germline V gene, CDR1 is MGHRA and CDR2 is YSYEKL. The length of the CDR3 is 15 residues. V lost 0 bases, J lost 6 bases, and 5 bases stayed unmatched. In DNA form, the CDR3 reads TGCGCCAGCAGCCAAGAAACAGGGGTACGTCAGCCCCAGCATTTT. The encoded protein is CASSQETGVRQPQHF.